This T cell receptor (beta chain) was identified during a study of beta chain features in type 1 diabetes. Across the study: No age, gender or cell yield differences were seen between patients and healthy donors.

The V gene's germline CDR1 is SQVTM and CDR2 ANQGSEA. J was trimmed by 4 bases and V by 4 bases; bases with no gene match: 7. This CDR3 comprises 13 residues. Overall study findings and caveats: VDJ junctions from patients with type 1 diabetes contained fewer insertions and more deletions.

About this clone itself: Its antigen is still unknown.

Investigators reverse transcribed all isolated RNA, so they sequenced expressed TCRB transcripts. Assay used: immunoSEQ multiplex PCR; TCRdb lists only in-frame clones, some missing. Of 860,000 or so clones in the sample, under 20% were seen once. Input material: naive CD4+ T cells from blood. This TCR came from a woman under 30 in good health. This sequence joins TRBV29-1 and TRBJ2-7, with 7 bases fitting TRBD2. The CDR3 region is CSVVSGNRYEQYF. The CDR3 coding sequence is TGCAGCGTTGTGAGCGGGAACAGGTACGAGCAGTACTTC.